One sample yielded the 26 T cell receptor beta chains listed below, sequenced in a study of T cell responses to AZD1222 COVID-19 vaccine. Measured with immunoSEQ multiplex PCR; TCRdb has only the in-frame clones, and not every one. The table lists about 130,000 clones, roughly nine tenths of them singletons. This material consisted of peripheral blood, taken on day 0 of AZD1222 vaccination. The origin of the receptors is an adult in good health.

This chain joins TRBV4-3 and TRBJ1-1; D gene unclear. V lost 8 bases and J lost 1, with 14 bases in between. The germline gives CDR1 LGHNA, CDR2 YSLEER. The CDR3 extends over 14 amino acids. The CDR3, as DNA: TGCGCCAGCTCCCGACCGGACGGGAACACTGAAGCTTTCTTT. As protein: CASSRPDGNTEAFF.

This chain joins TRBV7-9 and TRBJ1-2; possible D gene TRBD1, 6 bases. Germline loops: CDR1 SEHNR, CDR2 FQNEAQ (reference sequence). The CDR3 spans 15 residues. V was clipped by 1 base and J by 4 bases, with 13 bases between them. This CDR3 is CASSLDGGVGYGYTF. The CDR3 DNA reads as TGTGCCAGCAGCTTAGACGGGGGCGTGGGCTATGGCTACACCTTC.

The CDR3 nucleotides read TGCGCCAGCAGCCAACCCGATGGGGCAGGGGGCCCTGAAGCTTTCTTT. This translates into CASSQPDGAGGPEAFF. The V call is TRBV4-1, the J call TRBJ1-1; 8 nucleotides align to TRBD1. V shed 2 bases and J 6 bases; nucleotides not matched to a gene: 11. The CDR3 consists of 16 residues. Germline V gene data show CDR1 as MGHRA and CDR2 as YSYEKL.

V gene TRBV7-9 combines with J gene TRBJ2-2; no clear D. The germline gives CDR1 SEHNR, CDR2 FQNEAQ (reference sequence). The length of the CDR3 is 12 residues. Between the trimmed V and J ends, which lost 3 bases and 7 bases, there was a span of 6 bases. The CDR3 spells CASSFHVGELFF. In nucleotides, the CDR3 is TGTGCCAGCAGCTTTCATGTCGGGGAGCTGTTTTTT. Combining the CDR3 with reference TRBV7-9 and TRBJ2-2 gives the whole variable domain DTGVSQNPRHKITKRGQNVTFRCDPISEHNRLYWYRQTLGQGPEFLTYFQNEAQLEKSRLLSDRFSAERPKGSFSTLEIQRTEQGDSAMYLCASSFHVGELFFGEGSRLTVL.

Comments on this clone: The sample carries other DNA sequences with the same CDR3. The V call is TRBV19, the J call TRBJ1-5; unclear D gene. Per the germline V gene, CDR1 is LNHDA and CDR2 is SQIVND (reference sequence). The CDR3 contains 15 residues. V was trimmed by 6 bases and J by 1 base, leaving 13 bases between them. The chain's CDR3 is CASSLTLGSNQPQHF. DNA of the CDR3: TGTGCCAGTAGCCTTACTCTCGGGAGCAATCAGCCCCAGCATTTT.

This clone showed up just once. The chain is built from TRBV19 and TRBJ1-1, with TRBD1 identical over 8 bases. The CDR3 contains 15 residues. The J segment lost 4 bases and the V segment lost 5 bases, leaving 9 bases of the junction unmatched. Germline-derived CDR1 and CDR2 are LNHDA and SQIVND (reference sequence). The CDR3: CASSVQGAIPTEAFF. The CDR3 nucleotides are TGTGCCAGTAGTGTTCAGGGGGCGATTCCCACTGAAGCTTTCTTT.

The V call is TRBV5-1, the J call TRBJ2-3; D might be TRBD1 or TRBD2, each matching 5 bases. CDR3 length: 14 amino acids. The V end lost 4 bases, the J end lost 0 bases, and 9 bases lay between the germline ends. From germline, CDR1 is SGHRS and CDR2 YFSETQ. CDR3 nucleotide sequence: TGCGCCAGCAGCGGGGGAGCGAGCACAGATACGCAGTATTTT. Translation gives CASSGGASTDTQYF.

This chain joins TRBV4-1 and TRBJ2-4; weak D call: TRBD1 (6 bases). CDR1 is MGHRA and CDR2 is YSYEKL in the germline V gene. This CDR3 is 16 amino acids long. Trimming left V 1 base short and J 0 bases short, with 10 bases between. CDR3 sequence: CASSQGDRLAKNIQYF. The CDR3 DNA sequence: TGCGCCAGCAGCCAAGGAGACAGGCTAGCCAAAAACATTCAGTACTTC.

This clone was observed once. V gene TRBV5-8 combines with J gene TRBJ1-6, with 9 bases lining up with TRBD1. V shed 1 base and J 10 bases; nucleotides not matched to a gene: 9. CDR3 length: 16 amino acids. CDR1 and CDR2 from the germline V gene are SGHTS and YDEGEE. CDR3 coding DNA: TGTGCCAGCAGCTTGAGGGACAGGGAGGTTCGGTCACCCCTCCACTTT. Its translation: CASSLRDREVRSPLHF.

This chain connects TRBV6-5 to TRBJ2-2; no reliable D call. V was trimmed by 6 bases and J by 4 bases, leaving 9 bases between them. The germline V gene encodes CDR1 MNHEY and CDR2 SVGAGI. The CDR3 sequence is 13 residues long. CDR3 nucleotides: TGTGCCAGCAGCCTCAGCGTCACCGGGGAGCTGTTTTTT. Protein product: CASSLSVTGELFF.

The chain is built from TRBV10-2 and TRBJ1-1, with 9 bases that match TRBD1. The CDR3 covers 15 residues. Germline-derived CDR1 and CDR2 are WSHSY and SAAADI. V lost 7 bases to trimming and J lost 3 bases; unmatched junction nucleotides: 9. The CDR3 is CASTLQGQGYTEAFF. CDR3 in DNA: TGCGCCAGCACCCTACAGGGACAGGGTTACACTGAAGCTTTCTTT.

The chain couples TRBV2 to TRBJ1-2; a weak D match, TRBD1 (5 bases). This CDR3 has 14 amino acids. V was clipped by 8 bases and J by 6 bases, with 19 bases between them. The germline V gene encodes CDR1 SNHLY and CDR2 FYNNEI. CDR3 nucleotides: TGTGCCAGCGACCTTGTTGGAGGGGCAAATGGCTACACCTTC. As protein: CASDLVGGANGYTF.

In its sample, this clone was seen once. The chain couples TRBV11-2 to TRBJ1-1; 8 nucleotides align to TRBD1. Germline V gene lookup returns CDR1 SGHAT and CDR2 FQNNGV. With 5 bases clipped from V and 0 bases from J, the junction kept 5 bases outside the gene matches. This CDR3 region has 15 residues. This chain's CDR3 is CASSIRDRLNTEAFF. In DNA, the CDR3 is TGTGCCAGCAGCATAAGGGACAGGTTGAACACTGAAGCTTTCTTT.

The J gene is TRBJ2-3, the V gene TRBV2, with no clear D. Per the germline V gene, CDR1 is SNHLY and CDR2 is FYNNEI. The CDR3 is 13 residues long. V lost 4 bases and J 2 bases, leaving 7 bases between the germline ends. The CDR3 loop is CASSGTVTDTQYF. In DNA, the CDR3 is TGTGCCAGCAGTGGGACCGTCACAGATACGCAGTATTTT.

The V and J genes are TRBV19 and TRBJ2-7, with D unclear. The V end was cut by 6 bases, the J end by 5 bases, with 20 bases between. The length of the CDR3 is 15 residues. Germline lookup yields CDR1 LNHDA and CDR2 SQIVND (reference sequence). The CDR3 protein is CASSPSVGPGDEQYF. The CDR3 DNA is TGTGCCAGTAGCCCTAGTGTCGGACCCGGCGACGAGCAGTACTTC.

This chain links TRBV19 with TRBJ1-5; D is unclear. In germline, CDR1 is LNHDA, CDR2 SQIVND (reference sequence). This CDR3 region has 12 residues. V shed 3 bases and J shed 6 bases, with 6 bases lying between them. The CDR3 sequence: CASSMSGQPQHF. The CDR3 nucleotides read TGTGCCAGTAGTATGTCGGGTCAGCCCCAGCATTTT. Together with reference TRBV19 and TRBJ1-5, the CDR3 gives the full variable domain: DGGITQSPKYLFRKEGQNVTLSCEQNLNHDAMYWYRQDPGQGLRLIYYSQIVNDFQKGDIAEGYSVSREKKESFPLTVTSAQKNPTAFYLCASSMSGQPQHFGDGTRLSIL.

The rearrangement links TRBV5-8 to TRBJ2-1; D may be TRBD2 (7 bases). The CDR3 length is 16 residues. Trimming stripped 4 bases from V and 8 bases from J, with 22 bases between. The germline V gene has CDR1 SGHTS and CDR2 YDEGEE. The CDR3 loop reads CASSPREVGGRDEQFF. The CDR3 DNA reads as TGTGCCAGCAGCCCCAGGGAGGTGGGGGGGCGCGATGAGCAGTTCTTC.

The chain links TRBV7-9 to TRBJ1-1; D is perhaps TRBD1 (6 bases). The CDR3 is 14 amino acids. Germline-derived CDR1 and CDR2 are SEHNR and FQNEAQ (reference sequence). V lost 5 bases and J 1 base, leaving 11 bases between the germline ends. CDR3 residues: CASSLEGGNTEAFF. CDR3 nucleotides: TGTGCCAGCAGCCTCGAGGGGGGGAACACTGAAGCTTTCTTT.

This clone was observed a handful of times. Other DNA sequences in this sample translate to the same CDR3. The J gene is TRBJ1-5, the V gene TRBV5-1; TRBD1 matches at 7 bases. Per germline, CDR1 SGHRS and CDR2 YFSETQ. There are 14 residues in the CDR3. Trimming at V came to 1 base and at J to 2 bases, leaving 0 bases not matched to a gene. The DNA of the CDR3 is TGCGCCAGCAGCTTGACAGGGGGCAATCAGCCCCAGCATTTT. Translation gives CASSLTGGNQPQHF.

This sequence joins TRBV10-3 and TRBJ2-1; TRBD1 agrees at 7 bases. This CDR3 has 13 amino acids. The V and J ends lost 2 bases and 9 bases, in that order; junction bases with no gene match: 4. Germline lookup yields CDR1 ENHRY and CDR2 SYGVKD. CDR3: CAISEQGVGEQFF. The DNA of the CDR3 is TGTGCCATCAGTGAGCAGGGGGTCGGTGAGCAGTTCTTC.

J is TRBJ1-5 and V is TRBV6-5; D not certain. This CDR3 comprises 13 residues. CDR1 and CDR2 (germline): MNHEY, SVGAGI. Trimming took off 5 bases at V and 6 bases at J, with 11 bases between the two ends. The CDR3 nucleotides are TGTGCCAGCAGTATAGGGTCAGGTCAGCCCCAGCATTTT. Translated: CASSIGSGQPQHF.

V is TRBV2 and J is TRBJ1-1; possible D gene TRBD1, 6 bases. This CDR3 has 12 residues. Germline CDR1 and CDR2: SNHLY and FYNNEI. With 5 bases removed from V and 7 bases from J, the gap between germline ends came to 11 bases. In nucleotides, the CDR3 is TGTGCCAGCAGTCAACAGGGCTTTGAAGCTTTCTTT. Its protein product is CASSQQGFEAFF.

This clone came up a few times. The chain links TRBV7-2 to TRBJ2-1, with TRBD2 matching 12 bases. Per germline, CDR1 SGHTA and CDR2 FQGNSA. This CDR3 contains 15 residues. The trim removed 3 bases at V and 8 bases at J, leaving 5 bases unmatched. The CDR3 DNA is TGTGCCAGCAGCTTCCGGACTAGCGGGGATTATGAGCAGTTCTTC. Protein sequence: CASSFRTSGDYEQFF.

This CDR3 is CASSYAGGSNNSPLHF. The CDR3 DNA is TGTGCCAGCAGTTACGCTGGAGGGAGTAATAATTCACCCCTCCACTTT. The genes are TRBV6-5 and TRBJ1-6; no firm D call. The CDR3 covers 16 residues. V shed 2 bases and J shed 5 bases, with 13 bases lying between them. Germline V CDR1 and CDR2: MNHEY, SVGAGI.

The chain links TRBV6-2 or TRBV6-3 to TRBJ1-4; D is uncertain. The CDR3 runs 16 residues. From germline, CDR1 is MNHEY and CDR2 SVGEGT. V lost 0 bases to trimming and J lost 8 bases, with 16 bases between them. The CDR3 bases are TGTGCCAGCAGTTACTCTGCTCTAACCGGAAGGGAAAAACTGTTTTTT. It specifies CASSYSALTGREKLFF.

This CDR3 is CASSAPLGHSTDTQYF. CDR3 nucleotides: TGCGCCAGCAGCGCGCCGCTAGGGCATAGCACAGATACGCAGTATTTT. The V call is TRBV5-1, the J call TRBJ2-3; no clear D. From germline, CDR1 is SGHRS and CDR2 YFSETQ. Trimming left V 4 bases short and J 0 bases short, with 15 bases between. The CDR3 is made up of 16 amino acids.